The 25 T cell receptor beta chains in this list originate from one sample, sequenced in a study of shared clonotypes between healthy human individuals. Produced via immunoSEQ multiplex PCR; TCRdb's table is partial and in-frame only. Among approximately 2,300,000 clones listed, 85% to 95% were seen once. Sequencing was performed on naive CD4+ T cells from PBMCs. Noted subset: CD45RA+ positively selected. These receptors all come from a man aged 18 to 30 in good health. Some clones in this sample may be carry-over from other donors' samples.

The chain links TRBV28 to TRBJ2-2, with 11 bases fitting TRBD2. Germline CDR1 reads MDHEN; CDR2 reads SYDVKM. This CDR3 region has 16 residues. V trimming: 5 bases; J trimming: 0 bases; junction bases outside the gene matches: 2. CDR3: CASSQLAGANTGELFF. The DNA for the CDR3 is TGTGCCAGCAGTCAACTAGCGGGGGCGAACACCGGGGAGCTGTTTTTT.

The V and J genes are TRBV2 and TRBJ1-6, with D possibly TRBD1 on 6 matching bases. Trimming shortened V by 3 bases and J by 11 bases, and 23 bases separated the two germline ends. The CDR3 extends over 17 amino acids. Germline V gene sequence: CDR1 SNHLY, CDR2 FYNNEI. CDR3 sequence reads: CASSDPQGGGGNTPLHF. The CDR3 DNA reads as TGTGCCAGCAGTGACCCCCAGGGCGGGGGGGGCAACACACCCCTCCACTTT. The complete variable domain, with remaining parts taken from reference TRBV2 and TRBJ1-6, reads EPEVTQTPSHQVTQMGQEVILRCVPISNHLYFYWYRQILGQKVEFLVSFYNNEISEKSEIFDDQFSVERPDGSNFTLKIRSTKLEDSAMYFCASSDPQGGGGNTPLHFGNGTRLTVT.

Notes on this clone: Relative to the germline gene, one junction end is altered; a read error may explain this. The chain uses TRBV6-1 and TRBJ1-1; D gene uncertain. CDR3 size: 13 residues. CDR1 and CDR2 (germline): MNHNS, SASEGT. The CDR3 region is CASTETRFREAFF. CDR3 bases: TGTGCCAGCACTGAAACAAGGTTCCGTGAAGCTTTCTTT.

The rearrangement joins TRBV7-6 to TRBJ2-7, with TRBD1 identical over 7 bases. CDR1 is SGHVS, CDR2 FNYEAQ, per germline. The V and J ends lost 3 bases and 3 bases, in that order; junction bases with no gene match: 11. The CDR3 extends over 16 amino acids. The CDR3 protein is CASSFGSGGIDYEQYF. The CDR3 DNA sequence: TGTGCCAGCAGCTTTGGTTCAGGGGGTATTGACTACGAGCAGTACTTC.

The V and J genes are TRBV5-1 and TRBJ1-5; D call uncertain. V shed 0 bases and J shed 2 bases, with 9 bases lying between them. CDR1 and CDR2 (germline): SGHRS, YFSETQ. The CDR3 runs 15 residues. CDR3 nucleotides: TGCGCCAGCAGCTTGGAGGGAAAGGGCAATCAGCCCCAGCATTTT. It codes for CASSLEGKGNQPQHF.

The gene calls are TRBV5-1 and TRBJ1-3, with a possible D match to TRBD1 (5 bases). CDR3 size: 14 residues. The germline V gene has CDR1 SGHRS and CDR2 YFSETQ. The V end was cut by 4 bases, the J end by 2 bases, with 10 bases between. This CDR3 is CASSRGTAGNTIYF. DNA of the CDR3: TGCGCCAGCAGCCGCGGGACGGCTGGAAACACCATATATTTT.

This clone was found once. The sample has other DNA sequences that encode this CDR3 too. This chain joins TRBV4-2 and TRBJ2-7; no clear D. The CDR3 is made up of 14 amino acids. V dropped 1 base and J dropped 0 bases, with 7 bases sitting between them. Germline lookup yields CDR1 LGHNA and CDR2 YNFKEQ. The CDR3 reads CASSQGLDSYEQYF. The CDR3 bases are TGTGCCAGCAGCCAAGGTCTAGACTCCTACGAGCAGTACTTC.

The chain is built from TRBV2 and TRBJ2-5, with D unclear. Between the trimmed V and J ends, which lost 2 bases and 5 bases, there was a span of 12 bases. This CDR3 is 14 amino acids long. CDR1 and CDR2 from the germline V gene are SNHLY and FYNNEI. The CDR3 reads CASSELVTGETQYF. The CDR3 DNA is TGTGCCAGCAGTGAACTCGTTACGGGCGAGACCCAGTACTTC.

The chain has TRBV9 and TRBJ2-3, with D perhaps TRBD2 (5 bases). Trimming took 3 bases from V and 1 from J, leaving 12 bases between them. Per germline, CDR1 SGDLS and CDR2 YYNGEE. This CDR3 contains 15 residues. The CDR3 loop reads CASSAGLTRTDTQYF. The CDR3, as DNA: TGTGCCAGCAGCGCAGGACTCACACGCACAGATACGCAGTATTTT.

V and J are TRBV21-1 and TRBJ2-7; whether TRBD2, the table's D call, matches the DNA was not checked. TRBV21-1 is a pseudogene segment. The CDR3 runs to 14 residues. The CDR3 sequence is CASSKASGSNEQYF. In DNA form, the CDR3 reads TGTGCCAGCAGCAAGGCTAGCGGGAGCAACGAGCAGTACTTC.

The gene calls are TRBV6-5 and TRBJ2-7; the D call may be TRBD1 or TRBD2 (5 bases each). CDR3 length: 15 residues. In germline, CDR1 is MNHEY, CDR2 SVGAGI. Trimming shortened V by 6 bases and J by 0 bases, and 15 bases separated the two germline ends. The CDR3 DNA sequence: TGTGCCAGCAGGAGGGGTCTCGGCGACTCCTACGAGCAGTACTTC. This codes for CASRRGLGDSYEQYF.

This chain links TRBV19 with TRBJ1-5; weak D call: TRBD1 (5 bases). The CDR3 runs to 15 residues. Trimming stripped 5 bases from V and 5 bases from J, with 16 bases between. In germline, CDR1 is LNHDA, CDR2 SQIVND (reference sequence). For the CDR3, the DNA is TGTGCCAGTAGTCTAGGGGCAGGGCTCTATCAGCCCCAGCATTTT. It codes for CASSLGAGLYQPQHF.

The J gene is TRBJ2-5, the V gene TRBV7-9; D is unresolved. CDR1 is SEHNR, CDR2 FQNEAQ, per germline (reference sequence). The V end was cut by 2 bases, the J end by 1 base, with 11 bases between. This CDR3 contains 15 residues. CDR3 bases: TGTGCCAGCAGCTTAAGCGCAGGCCCCCAAGAGACCCAGTACTTC. Its protein product is CASSLSAGPQETQYF.

The CDR3 DNA sequence: TGTGCCAGTAGTCCAAGGGGGGGACTAGCGCCCGACTATGAGCAGTTCTTC. It encodes CASSPRGGLAPDYEQFF. V and J are TRBV19 and TRBJ2-1, with 10 bases aligning to TRBD2. The CDR3 totals 17 residues. The V gene's germline CDR1 is LNHDA and CDR2 SQIVND (reference sequence). The V and J ends lost 5 bases and 8 bases, in that order; junction bases with no gene match: 15.

This chain uses TRBV14 with TRBJ2-1; 9 bases match TRBD2. V dropped 4 bases and J dropped 9; count of bases not matched to a gene: 19. Germline values: CDR1 SGHDN, CDR2 FVKESK. The CDR3 runs to 18 residues. The CDR3 sequence: CASSLYSGSSEILLEQFF. CDR3 DNA sequence: TGTGCCAGCAGCCTCTATAGCGGGAGTTCTGAGATTCTACTTGAGCAGTTCTTC.

This chain joins TRBV25-1 and TRBJ2-7; D uncertain. Germline CDR1 and CDR2: MGHDK and SYGVNS. The ends were cut back, 5 bases at V and 6 bases at J, with 11 bases in the middle. There are 12 residues in the CDR3. The DNA of the CDR3 is TGTGCCAGCAGTAATCTGGGAAGCGAGCAGTACTTC. Residues: CASSNLGSEQYF.

The chain carries TRBV18 and TRBJ1-2; D remains unclear. Germline values: CDR1 KGHSH, CDR2 LQKENI. V dropped 6 bases and J dropped 6 bases, with 14 bases sitting between them. The CDR3 loop spans 13 amino acids. CDR3 nucleotide sequence: TGTGCCAGCTCTCCCGGAGTGAGGGATGGCTACACCTTC. Its protein product is CASSPGVRDGYTF.

The gene calls are TRBV2 and TRBJ2-7, with D perhaps TRBD1 (6 bases). The CDR3 spans 14 residues. The V gene's germline CDR1 is SNHLY and CDR2 FYNNEI. V shed 4 bases and J shed 4 bases, with 14 bases lying between them. The CDR3 nucleotides are TGTGCCAGCAGTGCGGGACAAATAAGGTACGAGCAGTACTTC. As protein: CASSAGQIRYEQYF.

The chain carries TRBV27 and TRBJ2-3, with 10 nucleotides matching TRBD2. This CDR3 contains 17 residues. Trimming took 2 bases from V and 6 from J; bases not matched to a gene: 11. Germline assignment: CDR1 MNHEY and CDR2 SMNVEV (reference sequence). The CDR3 DNA reads as TGTGCCAGCAGTTTACGGTCAGCGGGAGGGCCGGGGGATACGCAGTATTTT. Its translation: CASSLRSAGGPGDTQYF.

The gene calls are TRBV4-2 and TRBJ2-7; D gene ambiguous. This CDR3 contains 11 residues. Germline V CDR1 and CDR2: LGHNA, YNFKEQ. Trimming left V 4 bases short and J 9 bases short, with 10 bases between. DNA for the CDR3: TGTGCCAGCAGCCCCCGGTCCAGGCAGTACTTC. It encodes CASSPRSRQYF.

The chain uses TRBV5-4 and TRBJ2-5; D is perhaps TRBD1 (5 bases). Trimming shortened V by 0 bases and J by 2 bases, and 8 bases separated the two germline ends. Germline V CDR1 and CDR2: SGHNT, YYREEE (reference sequence). The CDR3 spans 14 residues. The CDR3 protein is CASSLGQPQETQYF. CDR3 in DNA: TGTGCCAGCAGCTTGGGACAGCCTCAAGAGACCCAGTACTTC. Full variable domain (remainder filled in from reference TRBV5-4 and TRBJ2-5): ETGVTQSPTHLIKTRGQQVTLRCSSQSGHNTVSWYQQALGQGPQFIFQYYREEENGRGNFPPRFSGLQFPNYSSELNVNALELDDSALYLCASSLGQPQETQYFGPGTRLLVL.

This chain connects TRBV19 to TRBJ2-7; 8 bases are shared with TRBD1. J lost 6 bases, V lost 1 base, and 8 bases had no gene match. This CDR3 region has 15 residues. CDR1 and CDR2 (germline): LNHDA, SQIVND (reference sequence). CDR3 residues: CASSIAGDRGSEQYF. For the CDR3, the DNA is TGTGCCAGTAGTATAGCAGGCGACAGGGGAAGCGAGCAGTACTTC.

As for this clone: Other DNA sequences in the same sample also yield this CDR3. This chain connects TRBV28 to TRBJ2-7; D might be TRBD1 (5 bases). V was clipped by 5 bases and J by 0 bases, with 14 bases between them. The CDR3 loop spans 15 amino acids. CDR1 and CDR2 from the germline V gene are MDHEN and SYDVKM. CDR3 region: CASSPTGALSYEQYF. CDR3 nucleotide sequence: TGTGCCAGCAGTCCTACAGGAGCCCTCTCCTACGAGCAGTACTTC.

V and J are TRBV2 and TRBJ1-2; D unresolved. The CDR3 runs to 13 residues. Germline V gives CDR1 SNHLY, CDR2 FYNNEI. V was clipped by 4 bases and J by 2 bases, with 8 bases between them. In DNA form, the CDR3 reads TGTGCCAGCAGTGGGATAAGAAACTATGGCTACACCTTC. Translating gives CASSGIRNYGYTF. The full variable domain, rest sourced from reference TRBV2 and TRBJ1-2, is EPEVTQTPSHQVTQMGQEVILRCVPISNHLYFYWYRQILGQKVEFLVSFYNNEISEKSEIFDDQFSVERPDGSNFTLKIRSTKLEDSAMYFCASSGIRNYGYTFGSGTRLTVV.

This clone was detected only once. This sequence joins TRBV9 and TRBJ2-1, with TRBD2 matching 10 bases. V lost 4 bases to trimming and J lost 7 bases; unmatched junction nucleotides: 20. Germline CDR1 SGDLS, CDR2 YYNGEE. CDR3 length: 19 amino acids. The chain's CDR3 is CASSPRRSTGTSVGNEQFF. As DNA, the CDR3 is TGTGCCAGCAGCCCCCGTCGATCAACCGGGACTAGCGTGGGGAATGAGCAGTTCTTC. Using reference TRBV9 and TRBJ2-1 for the parts outside the CDR3, the full variable domain is DSGVTQTPKHLITATGQRVTLRCSPRSGDLSVYWYQQSLDQGLQFLIQYYNGEERAKGNILERFSAQQFPDLHSELNLSSLELGDSALYFCASSPRRSTGTSVGNEQFFGPGTRLTVL.